Shown below are 31 T cell receptor beta chains from a single sample sequenced in a study of Ad26.COV2.S vaccination and SARS-CoV-2 variants. Sequencing was performed with immunoSEQ multiplex PCR; in TCRdb, only in-frame clones are kept and a portion is missing. The sample holds some 290,000 clones, 85% seen once. Stated treatment: roughly 19 received Ad26.COV2.S at low or high dose, single or two shots; about 5 received placebo; per-sample allocation not given. Repertoires come from day 63 after the first vaccine or placebo injection. The sequencing here drew on peripheral blood, taken in a trial of Ad26.COV2.S vaccine versus placebo. The source of these receptors is a person between 18 and 60 years old who received the Ad26.COV2.S COVID-19 vaccine or a placebo.

This chain links TRBV6-5 with TRBJ2-5; 9 bases align to TRBD1. This CDR3 contains 14 residues. Germline values: CDR1 MNHEY, CDR2 SVGAGI. The trim removed 8 bases at V and 3 bases at J, leaving 7 bases unmatched. This CDR3 reads CASLFTGGKETQYF. In nucleotides, the CDR3 is TGTGCCAGCCTTTTTACAGGGGGCAAAGAGACCCAGTACTTC.

The chain couples TRBV5-1 to TRBJ2-7; D is perhaps TRBD1 (6 bases). V dropped 4 bases and J dropped 3 bases, with 17 bases sitting between them. The CDR3 sequence is 15 residues long. Germline loops: CDR1 SGHRS, CDR2 YFSETQ. The CDR3 loop reads CASSPRDNSYYEQYF. The CDR3 bases are TGCGCCAGCAGCCCCCGGGACAACTCATACTACGAGCAGTACTTC.

This clone was recorded only once. The chain uses TRBV3-1 (or the pseudogene TRBV3-2) and TRBJ1-1, with TRBD1 matching over 7 bases. The CDR3 contains 12 residues. The junction had 5 bases not matched to a gene; V was cut back by 3 bases and J by 10 bases. Germline-derived CDR1 and CDR2 are LGHDT and YNNKEL (reference sequence). CDR3 sequence reads: CASSHPQGRAFF. The CDR3 nucleotides read TGTGCCAGCAGCCATCCACAGGGGAGAGCTTTCTTT.

The chain is built from TRBV19 and TRBJ1-1; D remains ambiguous. This CDR3 spans 14 amino acids. Germline loops: CDR1 LNHDA, CDR2 SQIVND (reference sequence). The germline V and J ends were trimmed by 3 bases and 4 bases, with 12 bases remaining between them. The CDR3 is CASSMATGGTEAFF. The DNA of the CDR3 is TGTGCCAGTAGTATGGCAACGGGTGGCACTGAAGCTTTCTTT.

The V call is TRBV7-9, the J call TRBJ1-3; the match to TRBD1 covers 7 bases. Germline CDR1 reads SEHNR; CDR2 reads FQNEAQ (reference sequence). Trimming took 5 bases from V and 2 from J; bases not matched to a gene: 12. This CDR3 contains 17 residues. The CDR3 spells CASSPQLSDRAGNTIYF. Written as DNA, the CDR3 is TGTGCCAGCAGCCCGCAACTGTCAGACAGGGCTGGAAACACCATATATTTT. Full variable domain (missing parts from reference TRBV7-9 and TRBJ1-3): DTGVSQNPRHKITKRGQNVTFRCDPISEHNRLYWYRQTLGQGPEFLTYFQNEAQLEKSRLLSDRFSAERPKGSFSTLEIQRTEQGDSAMYLCASSPQLSDRAGNTIYFGEGSWLTVV.

J is TRBJ1-5 and V is TRBV3-1 (or the pseudogene TRBV3-2); D gene ambiguous. The CDR3 consists of 13 residues. Germline CDR1 is LGHDT and CDR2 is YNNKEL (reference sequence). Trimming removed 3 bases from V and 0 bases from J, with 3 bases in between. The CDR3 here is CASSHASNQPQHF. The CDR3 DNA reads as TGTGCCAGCAGCCATGCTAGCAATCAGCCCCAGCATTTT.

This clone was recorded once. The V and J genes are TRBV9 and TRBJ1-3, with D unresolved. With 0 bases removed from V and 0 bases from J, the gap between germline ends came to 7 bases. The CDR3 runs to 15 residues. In germline, CDR1 is SGDLS, CDR2 YYNGEE. The CDR3 nucleotides read TGTGCCAGCAGCGTAGAGGTCAACTCTGGAAACACCATATATTTT. Amino acid sequence: CASSVEVNSGNTIYF.

The chain employs TRBV19 and TRBJ2-3; 8 positions agree with TRBD2. Germline CDR1 LNHDA, CDR2 SQIVND (reference sequence). The CDR3 spans 14 residues. The V gene end was trimmed by 5 bases and the J gene end by 6 bases; junction bases not matched to a gene: 7. CDR3 sequence reads: CASSFTGGPDTQYF. CDR3 coding DNA: TGTGCCAGTAGTTTCACGGGGGGGCCGGATACGCAGTATTTT.

The chain joins TRBV11-2 to TRBJ2-5, with TRBD1 matching 11 bases. From germline, CDR1 is SGHAT and CDR2 FQNNGV. The CDR3 runs 16 residues. V dropped 4 bases and J dropped 5; count of bases not matched to a gene: 9. CDR3 protein: CASSSARTGGRETQYF. The CDR3 nucleotides are TGTGCCAGCAGCTCCGCCCGGACAGGGGGCAGGGAGACCCAGTACTTC.

The V call is TRBV2, the J call TRBJ1-6, with D perhaps matching TRBD1 (5 bases). The CDR3 runs to 14 residues. V lost 2 bases and J lost 5, with 7 bases in between. Germline V gene lookup returns CDR1 SNHLY and CDR2 FYNNEI. The CDR3 here is CASSEQGNNSPLHF. CDR3 sequence (DNA): TGTGCCAGCAGTGAACAGGGAAATAATTCACCCCTCCACTTT.

A remark on this clone: The same CDR3 can be traced to other DNA sequences in this sample. The genes are TRBV5-1 and TRBJ1-5, with 7 nucleotides matching TRBD1. The CDR3 totals 15 residues. Losses at the gene ends were 0 bases for V and 3 bases for J; bases not matched to a gene: 3. Germline lookup yields CDR1 SGHRS and CDR2 YFSETQ. The CDR3 DNA reads as TGCGCCAGCAGCTTGGGACAGGGACCCAATCAGCCCCAGCATTTT. Protein: CASSLGQGPNQPQHF.

The CDR3 here is CASSEPLRQGGTYEQYF. DNA for the CDR3: TGTGCCAGCAGCGAGCCCCTCCGACAGGGGGGTACCTACGAGCAGTACTTC. The chain employs TRBV9 and TRBJ2-7; the match to TRBD1 covers 9 bases. The germline V gene encodes CDR1 SGDLS and CDR2 YYNGEE. V lost 3 bases, J lost 2 bases, and 12 bases stayed unmatched. The CDR3 runs to 17 residues.

This clone was observed a handful of times. The chain joins TRBV5-1 to TRBJ2-7, with D perhaps being TRBD1 or TRBD2 (5 bases each). Trimming stripped 0 bases from V and 2 bases from J, with 9 bases between. CDR1 SGHRS and CDR2 YFSETQ come from the germline V gene. The CDR3 is 14 residues long. In DNA form, the CDR3 reads TGCGCCAGCAGCTTGGGGGGGAGACCCTACGAGCAGTACTTC. It codes for CASSLGGRPYEQYF.

This clone was counted a few times. The chain uses TRBV5-4 and TRBJ1-5; maybe TRBD1 (5 bases). The CDR3 runs 14 residues. CDR1 is SGHNT, CDR2 YYREEE, per germline (reference sequence). V was clipped by 5 bases and J by 2 bases, with 11 bases between them. The CDR3, as DNA: TGTGCCAGCAGTGCCAGGGATGGCAATCAGCCCCAGCATTTT. It translates to CASSARDGNQPQHF.

In its sample, this clone was seen a few times. This chain links TRBV19 with TRBJ1-6, with TRBD1 matching over 7 bases. The V and J ends lost 10 bases and 7 bases, in that order; junction bases with no gene match: 7. The CDR3 runs 13 residues. CDR1 is LNHDA, CDR2 SQIVND, per germline (reference sequence). The CDR3 loop reads CATEDRLNSPLHF. The DNA for the CDR3 is TGTGCCACGGAGGACAGGTTAAATTCACCCCTCCACTTT.

The rearrangement joins TRBV10-3 to TRBJ2-7, with D possibly TRBD2 on 5 matching bases. Germline V gene sequence: CDR1 ENHRY, CDR2 SYGVKD. V lost 0 bases, J lost 3 bases, and 18 bases lay in between. This CDR3 comprises 17 residues. The CDR3, as DNA: TGTGCCATCAGTGAGTCGATGGTGAGAGCGGTCGGCTACGAGCAGTACTTC. Residues: CAISESMVRAVGYEQYF.

This clone was found once. This chain connects TRBV7-9 to TRBJ1-5; 8 nucleotides agree with TRBD1. Looked up from germline, CDR1 is SEHNR and CDR2 is FQNEAQ (reference sequence). The CDR3 is made up of 15 amino acids. V was clipped by 5 bases and J by 4 bases; unmatched bases: 7. The CDR3 reads CASSQGQGENQPQHF. The CDR3 DNA reads TGTGCCAGCAGCCAAGGACAGGGAGAAAATCAGCCCCAGCATTTT.

This chain uses TRBV11-2 with TRBJ1-1; no definite D call. The V end lost 0 bases, the J end lost 7 bases, and 12 bases lay between the germline ends. CDR3 length: 14 amino acids. The germline CDR1 and CDR2 sequences are SGHAT and FQNNGV. The CDR3: CASSLDSRGNEAFF. The CDR3 region has the DNA TGTGCCAGCAGCTTAGATTCACGAGGAAATGAAGCTTTCTTT.

The chain has TRBV7-2 and TRBJ1-3, with D uncertain. CDR1 and CDR2 from the germline V gene are SGHTA and FQGNSA. V was trimmed by 2 bases and J by 0 bases, leaving 8 bases between them. CDR3 length: 15 residues. For the CDR3, the DNA is TGTGCCAGCAGCTTAACGTATTTCTCTGGAAACACCATATATTTT. Its translation: CASSLTYFSGNTIYF.

On this clone itself: Germline is not matched at one junction end, which may reflect a read error. V gene TRBV3-1 (or the pseudogene TRBV3-2) combines with J gene TRBJ1-2, with 7 bases that match TRBD1. CDR3 length: 14 amino acids. CDR1 and CDR2 (germline): LGHDT, YNNKEL (reference sequence). This CDR3 is CASSQDRAGRGYTF. CDR3 nucleotide sequence: TGTGCCAGCAGTCAAGACAGGGCGGGTCGAGGCTACACCTTC.

The chain couples TRBV2 to TRBJ2-1; D unclear. V lost 6 bases and J lost 5, with 5 bases in between. Germline V gives CDR1 SNHLY, CDR2 FYNNEI. The CDR3 totals 11 residues. The CDR3 loop reads CASRSDNEQFF. The CDR3, as DNA: TGTGCCAGCAGATCGGACAATGAGCAGTTCTTC.

The chain carries TRBV14 and TRBJ1-1; D perhaps matches TRBD1 (5 bases). V gave up 6 bases and J gave up 4 bases, with 12 bases separating them. The CDR3 covers 13 residues. Looked up from germline, CDR1 is SGHDN and CDR2 is FVKESK. CDR3 loop: CASSGTGSTEAFF. For the CDR3, the DNA is TGTGCCAGCAGTGGGACGGGGAGCACTGAAGCTTTCTTT.

This clone was observed a few times. V usage is TRBV6-6 and J usage is TRBJ1-4; D remains unclear. This CDR3 has 15 residues. V shed 1 base and J shed 7 bases, with 13 bases lying between them. Germline CDR1 reads MNHNY; CDR2 reads SVGAGI (reference sequence). The CDR3: CASSYWTGGGEKLFF. The CDR3 coding sequence is TGTGCCAGCAGTTACTGGACGGGAGGTGGTGAAAAACTGTTTTTT.

Here the CDR3 DNA reads TGCGCCAGTCGCCAAGAAGCGGGGGGGCCTTACAATGAGCAGTTCTTC. Its translation is CASRQEAGGPYNEQFF. The chain combines TRBV4-1 with TRBJ2-1; TRBD2 matches 10 bases. This CDR3 is 16 amino acids long. After removal of 9 bases from V and 4 bases from J, the junction contained 12 bases not matched to a gene. CDR1 is MGHRA and CDR2 is YSYEKL in the germline V gene.

V and J are TRBV10-3 and TRBJ2-5, with D tentatively TRBD2 (6 bases). Germline V gene data show CDR1 as ENHRY and CDR2 as SYGVKD. The CDR3 loop spans 14 amino acids. Trimming cost V 3 bases and J 4 bases, with 12 bases left between them. CDR3 nucleotides: TGTGCCATCAGTGACCCCGGGGAGGTAGAGACCCAGTACTTC. Translated: CAISDPGEVETQYF.

The V gene is TRBV5-1, the J gene TRBJ2-2, with D tentatively TRBD1 (7 bases). V was trimmed by 0 bases and J by 6 bases, leaving 12 bases between them. CDR1 SGHRS and CDR2 YFSETQ come from the germline V gene. The CDR3 totals 15 residues. The CDR3 spells CASSLDRGGAGELFF. CDR3 coding DNA: TGCGCCAGCAGCTTGGACAGGGGCGGGGCCGGGGAGCTGTTTTTT.

V usage is TRBV6-4 and J usage is TRBJ1-2; no clear D gene. V lost 6 bases to trimming and J lost 4 bases, with 15 bases between them. Germline values: CDR1 MRHNA, CDR2 SNTAGT. This CDR3 has 14 residues. The CDR3 loop reads CASSPQVGSYGYTF. CDR3 sequence (DNA): TGTGCCAGCAGCCCCCAGGTAGGGAGCTATGGCTACACCTTC.

The J gene is TRBJ1-2, the V gene TRBV5-1, with TRBD1 identical over 8 bases. The V segment lost 4 bases and the J segment 7 bases; nucleotides outside the gene matches: 3. The CDR3 is 12 amino acids. The V gene's germline CDR1 is SGHRS and CDR2 YFSETQ. The CDR3 spells CASSADRVGYTF. Here the CDR3 DNA reads TGCGCCAGCAGCGCGGACAGGGTTGGCTACACCTTC.

V and J are TRBV12-3 or TRBV12-4 and TRBJ1-5; D unresolved. Trimming cost V 6 bases and J 5 bases, with 8 bases left between them. There are 12 residues in the CDR3. CDR3 nucleotides: TGTGCCAGCAGACGTCCCGATCAGCCCCAGCATTTT. As protein: CASRRPDQPQHF.

The table lists this clone with many counts. The chain couples TRBV29-1 to TRBJ2-5, with D tentatively TRBD1 (5 bases). The CDR3 covers 12 residues. Germline V CDR1 and CDR2: SQVTM, ANQGSEA. Trimming removed 5 bases at V and 6 bases at J, with 13 bases between. The DNA for the CDR3 is TGCAGCGTTCGTGGGGCGGAGAAGACCCAGTACTTC. Residues: CSVRGAEKTQYF.

CDR3: CATSKWRDPDTQYF. The CDR3, as DNA: TGTGCCACCTCTAAATGGCGGGATCCAGATACGCAGTATTTT. This chain uses TRBV15 with TRBJ2-3; TRBD2 might be the D (6 bases). Germline loops: CDR1 LNHNV, CDR2 YYDKDF (reference sequence). Trimming left V 8 bases short and J 4 bases short, with 16 bases between. This CDR3 comprises 14 residues.